A single sample is the source of the 30 T cell receptor beta chains below, sequenced in a study of beta chain features in type 1 diabetes. What was sequenced were expressed TCRB transcripts, since all of the isolated RNA had been reverse transcribed. Clones were read by immunoSEQ multiplex PCR, and TCRdb kept only the in-frame ones, dropping some. Counted here are 350,000 to 450,000 clones, roughly 16% occurring once; the ten biggest clones make up 0.019%. Sequencing used naive CD4+ T cells from blood. The origin of the receptors is a young woman in good health.

This clone was counted only a few times. This chain links TRBV30 with TRBJ1-1, with no clear D. V was trimmed by 0 bases and J by 1 base, leaving 9 bases between them. The V gene's germline CDR1 is GTSNPN and CDR2 SVGIG (reference sequence). This CDR3 is 14 amino acids long. The DNA for the CDR3 is TGTGCCTGGAGTGTAACAAGTTGGAACACTGAAGCTTTCTTT. It encodes CAWSVTSWNTEAFF.

This clone has only a few counts. This rearrangement joins TRBV20-1 to TRBJ2-7, with D unclear. Germline CDR1 is DFQATT and CDR2 is SNEGSKA (reference sequence). Trimming removed 5 bases at V and 3 bases at J, with 8 bases between. The CDR3 extends over 11 amino acids. CDR3: CSAPPRYEQYF. The DNA for the CDR3 is TGCAGTGCTCCCCCCCGCTACGAGCAGTACTTC.

In its sample, this clone was seen a few times. V is TRBV30 and J is TRBJ2-2, with D tentatively TRBD1 (8 bases). The CDR3 consists of 17 residues. Trimming cost V 5 bases and J 5 bases, with 24 bases left between them. From germline, CDR1 is GTSNPN and CDR2 SVGIG (reference sequence). This CDR3 reads CAWSYYRTGRGTGELFF. CDR3 bases: TGTGCCTGGTCCTACTACCGGACAGGGAGGGGAACCGGGGAGCTGTTTTTT.

This clone was seen more than once but under ten times. The genes are TRBV30 and TRBJ1-1; D might be TRBD1 (6 bases). Germline loops: CDR1 GTSNPN, CDR2 SVGIG (reference sequence). The CDR3 totals 12 residues. Trimming shortened V by 3 bases and J by 3 bases, and 8 bases separated the two germline ends. The CDR3 DNA follows: TGTGCCTGGAGGGGACAACACACTGAAGCTTTCTTT. Its translation is CAWRGQHTEAFF.

This sequence joins TRBV28 and TRBJ2-3, with D unclear. The CDR3 sequence is 12 residues long. Between the trimmed V and J ends, which lost 7 bases and 6 bases, there was a span of 11 bases. The germline CDR1 and CDR2 sequences are MDHEN and SYDVKM. As DNA, the CDR3 is TGTGCCAGCACTCCAGATGTCGATACGCAGTATTTT. Protein sequence: CASTPDVDTQYF.

The J gene is TRBJ2-7, the V gene TRBV5-1; TRBD1 aligns across 7 bases. In germline, CDR1 is SGHRS, CDR2 YFSETQ. CDR3 length equals 14 residues. With 1 base clipped from V and 6 bases from J, the junction kept 7 bases outside the gene matches. The CDR3 region has the DNA TGCGCCAGCAGCTTGCCCGGGACAGACAGCGAGCAGTACTTC. Its translation is CASSLPGTDSEQYF.

V gene TRBV2 combines with J gene TRBJ1-2; TRBD1 matches 7 bases. Germline assignment: CDR1 SNHLY and CDR2 FYNNEI. With 4 bases clipped from V and 4 bases from J, the junction kept 6 bases outside the gene matches. CDR3 size: 14 residues. The CDR3 region has the DNA TGTGCCAGCAGTGGATCGGACAGGCCCTATGGCTACACCTTC. Protein product: CASSGSDRPYGYTF.

The count of this clone is one. The chain combines TRBV5-1 with TRBJ2-5; D call uncertain. Trimming took 4 bases from V and 2 from J, leaving 15 bases between them. The germline CDR1 and CDR2 sequences are SGHRS and YFSETQ. This CDR3 is built from 15 residues. CDR3 sequence (DNA): TGCGCCAGCAGCCCCCTCCTTGGCGGACAAGAGACCCAGTACTTC. Its translation is CASSPLLGGQETQYF.

This clone was detected a few times. The chain couples TRBV5-6 to TRBJ1-2; D gene ambiguous. This CDR3 has 13 amino acids. From germline, CDR1 is SGHDT and CDR2 YYEEEE. Deletions cut 2 bases from V and 8 bases from J, with 13 bases between. CDR3 residues: CASSLDGRNGYTF. The CDR3 coding sequence is TGTGCCAGCAGCTTAGACGGGAGGAACGGCTACACCTTC. The complete variable domain, with remaining parts taken from reference TRBV5-6 and TRBJ1-2, reads DAGVTQSPTHLIKTRGQQVTLRCSPKSGHDTVSWYQQALGQGPQFIFQYYEEEERQRGNFPDRFSGHQFPNYSSELNVNALLLGDSALYLCASSLDGRNGYTFGSGTRLTVV.

The CDR3 DNA reads as TGCAGCGTCCGGGACAGGCTACTAGCCAAAAACATTCAGTACTTC. Translating it yields CSVRDRLLAKNIQYF. The chain combines TRBV29-1 with TRBJ2-4, with 8 bases that match TRBD1. Trimming took 6 bases from V and 0 from J; bases not matched to a gene: 7. The germline gives CDR1 SQVTM, CDR2 ANQGSEA. The CDR3 length is 15 residues.

This clone was counted a few times. This specimen includes other DNA sequences encoding the same CDR3. The V and J genes are TRBV5-1 and TRBJ2-7, with D maybe TRBD1 (6 bases). The CDR3 consists of 14 residues. Trimming removed 0 bases at V and 2 bases at J, with 9 bases between. Germline V gives CDR1 SGHRS, CDR2 YFSETQ. The CDR3 is CASSLGQAAYEQYF. The CDR3 region has the DNA TGCGCCAGCAGCTTGGGACAGGCAGCCTACGAGCAGTACTTC.

The J gene is TRBJ2-7, the V gene TRBV4-3; 10 bases map to TRBD2. The CDR3 totals 16 residues. Trimming removed 2 bases from V and 4 bases from J; junction bases left unmatched: 8. Germline V gene lookup returns CDR1 LGHNA and CDR2 YSLEER. The CDR3 coding sequence is TGCGCCAGCAGCCAAAAGGGGCCTAGCGGGAGTTACGAGCAGTACTTC. It codes for CASSQKGPSGSYEQYF.

In its sample, this clone was seen a few times. This rearrangement joins TRBV28 to TRBJ2-5; D is perhaps TRBD1 (5 bases). Trimming pared 1 base from V and 2 bases from J, leaving 11 bases between. Germline assignment: CDR1 MDHEN and CDR2 SYDVKM. The CDR3 has 15 residues. Here the CDR3 reads CASSLFGARQETQYF. CDR3 sequence (DNA): TGTGCCAGCAGTTTATTTGGGGCGCGGCAAGAGACCCAGTACTTC.

The chain couples TRBV28 to TRBJ1-5; TRBD1 agrees at 7 bases. The germline CDR1 and CDR2 sequences are MDHEN and SYDVKM. The CDR3 is 12 amino acids. Trimming took 7 bases from V and 4 from J; bases not matched to a gene: 1. DNA of the CDR3: TGTGCCAGCAAACAGGGGAATCAGCCCCAGCATTTT. Translating it yields CASKQGNQPQHF. The complete variable domain, with remaining parts taken from reference TRBV28 and TRBJ1-5, reads DVKVTQSSRYLVKRTGEKVFLECVQDMDHENMFWYRQDPGLGLRLIYFSYDVKMKEKGDIPEGYSVSREKKERFSLILESASTNQTSMYLCASKQGNQPQHFGDGTRLSIL.

The CDR3 DNA follows: TGCAGCGTTGACGAAGGAGGTTCCTTCTACGAGCAGTACTTC. Translation gives CSVDEGGSFYEQYF. This sequence joins TRBV29-1 and TRBJ2-7, with D tentatively TRBD2 (5 bases). The CDR3 has 14 residues. Trimming left V 3 bases short and J 3 bases short, with 15 bases between. Germline values: CDR1 SQVTM, CDR2 ANQGSEA.

This clone was detected only a few times. The chain couples TRBV11-2 to TRBJ2-5; D remains ambiguous. The CDR3 runs 13 residues. V shed 1 base and J shed 4 bases, with 7 bases lying between them. Per germline, CDR1 SGHAT and CDR2 FQNNGV. The CDR3 DNA sequence: TGTGCCAGCAGCTTAGGGCGGTTAGAGACCCAGTACTTC. As protein: CASSLGRLETQYF.

The table lists this clone with a few counts. The CDR3 sequence is CASSQDLAGGRRNKQFF. The CDR3 nucleotides are TGTGCCAGCAGCCAAGATCTAGCGGGAGGCCGGCGGAATAAGCAGTTCTTC. The chain has TRBV14 and TRBJ2-1; 11 bases match TRBD2. The CDR3 is made up of 17 amino acids. Germline V gives CDR1 SGHDN, CDR2 FVKESK. The V and J ends lost 0 bases and 11 bases, in that order; junction bases with no gene match: 12.

The chain couples TRBV28 to TRBJ2-3, with a possible D match to TRBD1 (5 bases). V lost 5 bases and J lost 4, with 10 bases in between. The length of the CDR3 is 13 residues. Germline CDR1 reads MDHEN; CDR2 reads SYDVKM. The CDR3 DNA reads as TGTGCCAGCAGTACAAGACAGTCAGATACGCAGTATTTT. Its translation: CASSTRQSDTQYF.

The V and J genes are TRBV6-1 and TRBJ2-6; 8 bases align to TRBD1. The CDR3 runs 14 residues. V was clipped by 7 bases and J by 6 bases; unmatched bases: 5. Per germline, CDR1 MNHNS and CDR2 SASEGT. Here the CDR3 reads CASTGGAAANVLTF. CDR3 bases: TGTGCCAGCACAGGGGGCGCTGCGGCCAACGTCCTGACTTTC.

This clone was picked up a small number of times. CDR3 in DNA: TGCGCCAGCAGCTTGCCGGGACTAGCGGGAGATGAGCAGTTCTTC. Translation: CASSLPGLAGDEQFF. This chain links TRBV5-1 with TRBJ2-1; TRBD2 aligns across 14 bases. V shed 1 base and J 8 bases; nucleotides not matched to a gene: 2. CDR1 and CDR2 from the germline V gene are SGHRS and YFSETQ. This CDR3 is built from 15 residues.

This clone was counted between two and nine times. The chain couples TRBV4-3 to TRBJ2-2; a weak D match, TRBD2 (6 bases). Trimming pared 4 bases from V and 4 bases from J, leaving 16 bases between. Per germline, CDR1 LGHNA and CDR2 YSLEER. This CDR3 region has 16 residues. CDR3 DNA sequence: TGCGCCAGCAGCCCGAGGGCCCTCGGGGGCACCGGGGAGCTGTTTTTT. Its translation: CASSPRALGGTGELFF.

The chain's CDR3 is CATSSKPGLPGEQYF. CDR3 nucleotide sequence: TGTGCCACCAGCTCGAAACCCGGACTACCCGGCGAGCAGTACTTC. The chain couples TRBV15 to TRBJ2-5, with D possibly being TRBD2 (6 bases). The end of the DNA aligns better with TRBJ2-7, so the J call may be wrong. Germline assignment: CDR1 LNHNV and CDR2 YYDKDF (reference sequence). This CDR3 is 15 amino acids long.

This chain connects TRBV7-9 to TRBJ1-2; 10 nucleotides agree with TRBD1. J was trimmed by 4 bases and V by 3 bases; bases with no gene match: 5. Germline V CDR1 and CDR2: SEHNR, FQNEAQ (reference sequence). This CDR3 has 15 amino acids. The CDR3 here is CASSLVRTGGYGYTF. In nucleotides, the CDR3 is TGTGCCAGCAGCTTGGTCAGGACAGGGGGCTATGGCTACACCTTC.

This clone has just one count. The chain uses TRBV5-4 and TRBJ2-1; weak D call: TRBD2 (6 bases). The CDR3 runs to 13 residues. V was cut by 1 base and J by 10 bases, with 12 bases left in between. Germline assignment: CDR1 SGHNT and CDR2 YYREEE (reference sequence). In DNA, the CDR3 is TGTGCCAGCAGCTTGTTCAGGGAGGTCGAGCAGTTCTTC. This codes for CASSLFREVEQFF.

The chain links TRBV5-6 to TRBJ2-1; maybe TRBD2 (6 bases). This CDR3 is 16 amino acids long. Germline-derived CDR1 and CDR2 are SGHDT and YYEEEE. V was pared by 1 base and J by 8 bases, with 19 bases between. The CDR3 here is CASSLWLAENVHEQFF. The CDR3 nucleotides read TGTGCCAGCAGCTTGTGGTTAGCGGAGAATGTCCATGAGCAGTTCTTC.

This clone was observed a few times. Other DNA sequences of this sample code for an identical CDR3. The chain uses TRBV29-1 and TRBJ2-1; 11 bases fit TRBD2. V dropped 7 bases and J dropped 4; count of bases not matched to a gene: 3. This CDR3 is built from 13 residues. Germline V gives CDR1 SQVTM, CDR2 ANQGSEA. This chain's CDR3 is CSARTSGYNEQFF. CDR3 nucleotide sequence: TGCAGCGCACGGACTAGCGGGTACAATGAGCAGTTCTTC.

This clone has only a few counts. The chain has TRBV16 and TRBJ1-2; D not certain. Germline values: CDR1 KGHSY, CDR2 FQNENV. The V end was cut by 3 bases, the J end by 5 bases, with 10 bases between. The CDR3 consists of 13 residues. CDR3 residues: CASSQPQSYGYTF. The CDR3 nucleotides are TGTGCCAGCAGCCAGCCCCAGTCTTATGGCTACACCTTC.

The V and J genes are TRBV28 and TRBJ2-7, with D hard to call. This CDR3 has 12 residues. V was cut by 2 bases and J by 3 bases, with 5 bases left in between. Germline CDR1 MDHEN, CDR2 SYDVKM. CDR3 sequence reads: CASSLGDYEQYF. The CDR3 DNA follows: TGTGCCAGCAGTTTAGGAGACTACGAGCAGTACTTC.

The V and J genes are TRBV5-1 and TRBJ2-1, with D perhaps matching TRBD1 (6 bases). The ends were cut back, 4 bases at V and 7 bases at J, with 18 bases in the middle. The germline gives CDR1 SGHRS, CDR2 YFSETQ. The length of the CDR3 is 15 residues. CDR3 nucleotides: TGCGCCAGCAGCCCAACAGGGACGCGGTTGAATGAGCAGTTCTTC. Protein product: CASSPTGTRLNEQFF.

This clone was observed a handful of times. The V call is TRBV6-6, the J call TRBJ2-3, with 12 bases lining up with TRBD1. The CDR3 runs 16 residues. Trimming took 6 bases from V and 2 from J; bases not matched to a gene: 6. From germline, CDR1 is MNHNY and CDR2 SVGAGI (reference sequence). The CDR3 sequence is CASSTGQGATTDTQYF. CDR3 in DNA: TGTGCCAGCAGCACGGGACAGGGGGCGACCACAGATACGCAGTATTTT.